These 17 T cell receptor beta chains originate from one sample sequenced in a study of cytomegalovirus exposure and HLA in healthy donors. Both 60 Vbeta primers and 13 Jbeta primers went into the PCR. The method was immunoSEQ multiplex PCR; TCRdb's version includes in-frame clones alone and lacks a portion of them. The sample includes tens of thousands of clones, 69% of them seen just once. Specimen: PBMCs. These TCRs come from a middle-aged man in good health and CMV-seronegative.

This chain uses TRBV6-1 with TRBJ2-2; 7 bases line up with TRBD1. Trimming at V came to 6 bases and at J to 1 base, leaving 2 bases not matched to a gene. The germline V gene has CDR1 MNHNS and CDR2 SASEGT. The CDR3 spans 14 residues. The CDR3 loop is CASRTGENTGELFF. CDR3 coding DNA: TGTGCCAGCAGAACAGGGGAGAACACCGGGGAGCTGTTTTTT.

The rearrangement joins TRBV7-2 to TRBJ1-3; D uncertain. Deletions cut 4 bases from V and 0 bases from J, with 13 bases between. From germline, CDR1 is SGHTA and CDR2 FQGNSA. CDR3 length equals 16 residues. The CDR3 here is CASSSVRVGSGNTIYF. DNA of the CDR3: TGTGCCAGCAGCTCTGTCCGGGTGGGCTCTGGAAACACCATATATTTT.

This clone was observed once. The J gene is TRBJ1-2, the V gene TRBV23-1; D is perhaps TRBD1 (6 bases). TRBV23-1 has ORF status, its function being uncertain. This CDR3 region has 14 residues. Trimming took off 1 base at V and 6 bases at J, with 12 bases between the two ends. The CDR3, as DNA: TGCGCCAGCAGTCAATACATCAGGGGCCATGGCTACACCTTC. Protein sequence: CASSQYIRGHGYTF.

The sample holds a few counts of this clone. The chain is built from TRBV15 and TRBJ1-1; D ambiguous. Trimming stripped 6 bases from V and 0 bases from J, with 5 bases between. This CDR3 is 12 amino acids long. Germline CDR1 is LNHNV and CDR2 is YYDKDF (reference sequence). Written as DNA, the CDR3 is TGTGCCACCAGTAACATGAACACTGAAGCTTTCTTT. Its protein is CATSNMNTEAFF.

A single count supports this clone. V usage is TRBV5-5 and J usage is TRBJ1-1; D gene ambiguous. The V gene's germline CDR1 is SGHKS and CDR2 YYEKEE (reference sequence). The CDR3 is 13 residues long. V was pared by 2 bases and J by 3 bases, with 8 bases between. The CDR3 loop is CASSLSVDTEAFF. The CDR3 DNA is TGTGCCAGCAGCTTATCAGTGGACACTGAAGCTTTCTTT. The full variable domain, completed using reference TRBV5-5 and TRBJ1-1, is DAGVTQSPTHLIKTRGQQVTLRCSPISGHKSVSWYQQVLGQGPQFIFQYYEKEERGRGNFPDRFSARQFPNYSSELNVNALLLGDSALYLCASSLSVDTEAFFGQGTRLTVV.

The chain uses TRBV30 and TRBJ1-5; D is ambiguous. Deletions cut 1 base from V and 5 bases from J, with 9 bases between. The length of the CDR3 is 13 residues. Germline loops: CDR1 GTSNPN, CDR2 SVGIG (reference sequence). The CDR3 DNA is TGTGCCTGGAGTGGAGGAAGACATCAGCCCCAGCATTTT. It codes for CAWSGGRHQPQHF.

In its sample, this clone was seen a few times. The CDR3 loop is CASSSQGPVPVLGNEQFF. The CDR3 region has the DNA TGTGCCAGCAGCTCACAGGGGCCGGTTCCCGTTTTGGGAAATGAGCAGTTCTTC. The gene calls are TRBV21-1 and TRBJ2-1; the table's D call, TRBD1, has no DNA check behind it. TRBV21-1 is noted as a pseudogene. The CDR3 consists of 18 residues.

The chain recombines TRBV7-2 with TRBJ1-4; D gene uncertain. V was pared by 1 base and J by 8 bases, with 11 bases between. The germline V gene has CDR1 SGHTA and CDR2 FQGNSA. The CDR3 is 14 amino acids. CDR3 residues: CASSLGYEEEKLFF. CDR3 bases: TGTGCCAGCAGCTTAGGATATGAGGAAGAAAAACTGTTTTTT.

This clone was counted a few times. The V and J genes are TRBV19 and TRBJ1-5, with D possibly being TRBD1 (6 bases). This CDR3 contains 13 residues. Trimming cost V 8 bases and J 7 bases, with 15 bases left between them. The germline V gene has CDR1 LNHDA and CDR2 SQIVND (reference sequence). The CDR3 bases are TGTGCCAGTGGCAGGGGCGGTATACAGCCCCAGCATTTT. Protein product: CASGRGGIQPQHF.

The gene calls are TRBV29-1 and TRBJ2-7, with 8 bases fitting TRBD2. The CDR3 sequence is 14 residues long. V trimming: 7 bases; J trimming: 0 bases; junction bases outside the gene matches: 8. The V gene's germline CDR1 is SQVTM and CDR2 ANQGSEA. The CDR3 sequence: CSARSGGRSYEQYF. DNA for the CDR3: TGCAGCGCCAGAAGCGGGGGCCGCTCCTACGAGCAGTACTTC.

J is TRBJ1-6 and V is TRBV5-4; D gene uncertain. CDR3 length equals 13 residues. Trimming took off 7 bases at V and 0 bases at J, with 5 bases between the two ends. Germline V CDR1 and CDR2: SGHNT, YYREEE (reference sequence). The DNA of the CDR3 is TGTGCCAGCCGGGTCTCCTATAATTCACCCCTCCACTTT. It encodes CASRVSYNSPLHF.

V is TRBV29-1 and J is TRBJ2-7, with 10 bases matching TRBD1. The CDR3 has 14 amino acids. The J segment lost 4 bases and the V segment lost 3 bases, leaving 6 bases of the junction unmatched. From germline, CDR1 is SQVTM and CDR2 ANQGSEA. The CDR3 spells CSVEGDRGGYEQYF. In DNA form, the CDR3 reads TGCAGCGTTGAGGGGGACAGGGGCGGGTACGAGCAGTACTTC.

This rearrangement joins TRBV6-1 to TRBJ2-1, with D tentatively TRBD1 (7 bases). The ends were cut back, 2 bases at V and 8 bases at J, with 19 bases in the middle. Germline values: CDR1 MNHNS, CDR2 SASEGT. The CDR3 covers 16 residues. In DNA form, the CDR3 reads TGTGCCAGCAGTGAATGGGGCTCAGGGGGGTTCGATGAGCAGTTCTTC. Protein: CASSEWGSGGFDEQFF.

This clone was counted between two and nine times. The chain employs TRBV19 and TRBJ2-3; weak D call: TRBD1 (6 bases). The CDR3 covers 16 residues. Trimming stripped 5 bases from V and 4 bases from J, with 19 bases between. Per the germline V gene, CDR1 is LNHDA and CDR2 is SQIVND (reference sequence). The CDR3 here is CASSPGQSPRADTQYF. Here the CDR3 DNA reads TGTGCCAGTAGTCCAGGACAGTCTCCCCGGGCAGATACGCAGTATTTT.

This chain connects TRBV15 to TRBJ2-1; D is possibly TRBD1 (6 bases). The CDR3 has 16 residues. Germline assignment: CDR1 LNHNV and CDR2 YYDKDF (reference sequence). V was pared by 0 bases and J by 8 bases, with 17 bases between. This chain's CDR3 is CATSRDGRGQSHEQFF. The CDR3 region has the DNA TGTGCCACCAGCAGAGATGGGAGAGGACAGTCCCATGAGCAGTTCTTC.

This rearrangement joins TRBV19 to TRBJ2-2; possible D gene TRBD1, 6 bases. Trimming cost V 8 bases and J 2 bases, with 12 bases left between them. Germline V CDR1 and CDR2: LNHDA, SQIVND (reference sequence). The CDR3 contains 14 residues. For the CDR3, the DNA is TGTGCCAGTGGTCGGGACATAAACACCGGGGAGCTGTTTTTT. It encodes CASGRDINTGELFF.

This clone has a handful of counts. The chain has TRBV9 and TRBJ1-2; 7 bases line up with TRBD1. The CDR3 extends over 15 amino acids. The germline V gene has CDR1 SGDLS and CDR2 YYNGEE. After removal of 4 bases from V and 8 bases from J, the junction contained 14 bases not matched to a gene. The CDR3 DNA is TGTGCCAGCAGCCCCGGGACAGTGCGACTTGGAGGCTACACCTTC. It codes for CASSPGTVRLGGYTF.